The T cell receptor beta chain under discussion was sequenced for a study of CD8+CD57+ T cells in acquired aplastic anemia. Looking at the study overall: Sorted CD4+ and CD8+ cell DNA averaged around 3.3 ug.

Sequencing was done on patients that had shown CD8+CD57+ cell expansion by flow cytometry. V was trimmed by 5 bases and J by 2 bases, leaving 19 bases between them. This CDR3 spans 15 amino acids. CDR1 is SQVTM and CDR2 is ANQGSEA in the germline V gene. Profiling of TCR beta VDJ combinations and CDR3 sequences used genomic DNA as template. TCRdb used MiXCR to reprocess the reads, holding one entry per CDR3 protein. The sample lists roughly 93,000 distinct CDR3 sequences, about 63% occurring once. The source is a human donor with aplastic anemia. Sequencing input: sorted CD4+, CD8+, or CD8+CD57+ T cells (not recorded which) from PBMCs. The chain employs TRBV29-1 and TRBJ2-7; weak D call: TRBD2 (6 bases). The CDR3: CSVLGVGGVPYEQYF. The CDR3 DNA reads as TGCAGCGTTTTAGGTGTCGGGGGAGTCCCCTACGAGCAGTACTTC.